This T cell receptor beta chain was sequenced in a study of blood T cell repertoires in COVID-19. Study background: The study drew acute and convalescent COVID-19 samples from the United States, Italy and Spain. T cells, B-cell-depleted T cells, or PBMCs provided the cDNA or gDNA that served as material.

Symptom resolution, clearance, or two negative PCRs marked the recovered donors of Cohort 3. Here immunoSEQ multiplex PCR was the method, and the copy in TCRdb shows in-frame clones only, minus some. Of 210,000 or so clones in the sample, under 85% were seen once. This receptor was identified in a man aged 55 to 70 who had recovered from COVID-19. Sequencing used PBMCs or T cells enriched from blood (not recorded which).

Written as DNA, the CDR3 is TGTGCCAGCAGTCCCCACGAGACGTATCGAAGAGGCTATGGCTACACCTTC. Its protein is CASSPHETYRRGYGYTF. The V call is TRBV6-6, the J call TRBJ1-2; no clear D. The CDR3 consists of 17 residues. Germline CDR1 and CDR2: MNHNY and SVGAGI (reference sequence). Trimming stripped 5 bases from V and 4 bases from J, with 23 bases between.